Listed below are T cell receptor beta chains from one sample, sequenced in a study of cytomegalovirus exposure and HLA in healthy donors. The data were produced by immunoSEQ multiplex PCR, yet TCRdb's version contains in-frame clones alone and is incomplete. The sample has approximately 81,000 clones; about 74% are singletons. The sequenced material came from PBMCs. These receptors came from a woman aged 45-65 years in good health and CMV-seropositive. CDR3s include the opening cysteine and the closing phenylalanine or tryptophan. D genes are given only for firm matches. Expanded clones get a size class; other rows say once, few or many, or leave the size out.

CDR3nt,CDR3aa,j_gene,v_gene,abundance,d_gene
TGTGCCAGCTCTCTACTAGAGAACACCGGGGAGCTGTTTTTT,CASSLLENTGELFF,TRBJ2-2,TRBV18,-,-
TGTGCCAGCAGCTTCCGGACTAGCGGGAGAAGTAGCGAGCAGTACTTC,CASSFRTSGRSSEQYF,TRBJ2-7,TRBV5-6,-,TRBD2
TGCACCAGCAGCCAAGATCGGCGGGAGAGGGGCTACGAGCAGTACTTC,CTSSQDRRERGYEQYF,TRBJ2-7,TRBV1,few,-
TGTGCCAGCAGTGAAGCGCACGGCGGCCGTTGGGAGCAGTACTTC,CASSEAHGGRWEQYF,TRBJ2-7,TRBV6-1,medium-sized,-
TGTGCCAGCAGTGAGGCGGGGCGGGGCTCCTACGAGCAGTACTTC,CASSEAGRGSYEQYF,TRBJ2-7,TRBV2,once,-
TGTGCCACCAGCAGAGATCCCAACATGCGGGACTCGAACACTGAAGCTTTCTTT,CATSRDPNMRDSNTEAFF,TRBJ1-1,TRBV15,-,-
TGTGCCAGCAGCTTGGCGAACTTCTACGAGCAGTACTTC,CASSLANFYEQYF,TRBJ2-7,TRBV5-5,-,-
TGCGCCAGCAGTGAACCAACTTTGGACAGCGTCAACACTGAAGCTTTCTTT,CASSEPTLDSVNTEAFF,TRBJ1-1,TRBV10-2,-,-
TGTGCCAGCAGTTACGATGTAGAATATGAAAAACTGTTTTTT,CASSYDVEYEKLFF,TRBJ1-4,TRBV6-5,-,-
TGCGCCAGCAGCTTGGGCCACGGGACAGGGGACACTGAAGCTTTCTTT,CASSLGHGTGDTEAFF,TRBJ1-1,TRBV5-1,-,TRBD1
TGCAGTGCTAGACACAAAGAGACCCAGTACTTC,CSARHKETQYF,TRBJ2-5,TRBV20-1,-,-
TGTGCCAGCAGCGTAGGGGGGGGGAGCGGGAGAACAGATACGCAGTATTTT,CASSVGGGSGRTDTQYF,TRBJ2-3,TRBV9,-,TRBD2
TGTGCCAGCAGCGTGGACAGGGGGTATACAGATACGCAGTATTTT,CASSVDRGYTDTQYF,TRBJ2-3,TRBV2,-,TRBD1
TGTGCCAGCAGCCGGGACAGGGGAACCTACGAGCAGTACTTC,CASSRDRGTYEQYF,TRBJ2-7,TRBV27,few,TRBD1
TGTGCCTGGAGCGTACCAGCGGGCCTTACGCAGTATTTT,CAWSVPAGLTQYF,TRBJ2-3,TRBV30,-,-
TGTGCCAGCAGCCGAGCGGGAGGGGTGGGAGATACGCAGTATTTT,CASSRAGGVGDTQYF,TRBJ2-3,TRBV4-2,-,TRBD2
TGCGCCAGCAGTGACCCCGGAGGGGAGTCGGTGCAGTTCTTC,CASSDPGGESVQFF,TRBJ2-1,TRBV10-1,-,-
TGTGCCAGCAGCGGTCTGGGAAGGGACATCGGGGAGCTGTTTTTT,CASSGLGRDIGELFF,TRBJ2-2,TRBV9,-,-
TGTGCCTGGAGTATGGCCGTCGGGGCCAACGTCCTGACTTTC,CAWSMAVGANVLTF,TRBJ2-6,TRBV30,few,-
TGTGCCAGCAAACCTTCCGACAGGGCTAATGAAAAACTGTTTTTT,CASKPSDRANEKLFF,TRBJ1-4,TRBV27,few,TRBD1
TGCGCCAGCAGCTTGAAAGGGGGCGGCAATCAGCCCCAGCATTTT,CASSLKGGGNQPQHF,TRBJ1-5,TRBV5-1,few,TRBD1
TGTGCCAGCAGCTTAACGGAGGCAGGTCTAGCTAACTATGGCTACACCTTC,CASSLTEAGLANYGYTF,TRBJ1-2,TRBV7-8,few,-
TGTGCCAGTAGGGGCCGGGTAGGGGGTAACACCGGGGAGCTGTTTTTT,CASRGRVGGNTGELFF,TRBJ2-2,TRBV19,few,-
TGCGCCAGCACCAATCCGACAGGGACCACTGAAGCTTTCTTT,CASTNPTGTTEAFF,TRBJ1-1,TRBV5-1,-,TRBD1
TGTGCCAGCAGCCACTCGGGGGGAGAGACCCAGTACTTC,CASSHSGGETQYF,TRBJ2-5,TRBV14,-,TRBD2
TGTGCCAGCAGCCCCGGCTGGGACAACTACGAGCAGTACTTC,CASSPGWDNYEQYF,TRBJ2-7,TRBV9,-,-
TGTGCCAGCAGTTTATTTGGGACAGGGGAAGCTTTCTTT,CASSLFGTGEAFF,TRBJ1-1,TRBV27,-,TRBD1
TGTGCCAGCAGTCCAAGTTGGGGGGGTATGCCCCAGCATTTT,CASSPSWGGMPQHF,TRBJ1-5,TRBV27,-,-
TGTGCCAGCAGCAAAGAATGTCCTAGCGGCCCTTATGAGCAGTTCTTC,CASSKECPSGPYEQFF,TRBJ2-1,TRBV21-1,-,-
TGTGCCAGCAGTTACGGGACAGGGGGCTACAATGAGCAGTTCTTC,CASSYGTGGYNEQFF,TRBJ2-1,TRBV6-5,-,TRBD1
TGTGCCAGCAGTTCGCGGACTGAAGCTTTCTTT,CASSSRTEAFF,TRBJ1-1,TRBV6-6,few,-
TGTGCCAGCAGCCCAATAGCGGGAGGTTACACCGGGGAGCTGTTTTTT,CASSPIAGGYTGELFF,TRBJ2-2,TRBV5-4,-,TRBD2
TGTGCCTCCTCAAGGGACTTCTACTACGAGCAGTACTTC,CASSRDFYYEQYF,TRBJ2-7,TRBV19,-,-
TGTGCCAGCAGTCAAGGTGTTGCGGGAGTTTTTCGAACAGATACGCAGTATTTT,CASSQGVAGVFRTDTQYF,TRBJ2-3,TRBV28,-,TRBD2
TGTGCCAGCAGCCCTGGTGGGACTATGGGCACCGGGGAGCTGTTTTTT,CASSPGGTMGTGELFF,TRBJ2-2,TRBV11-3,-,TRBD2
TGTGCCAGCTCACAAAGACAGGACGGCGAGCAGTACTTC,CASSQRQDGEQYF,TRBJ2-7,TRBV18,-,-
TGCAGCGTTGAACCCGGGACAGGCTCCTACGAGCAGTACTTC,CSVEPGTGSYEQYF,TRBJ2-7,TRBV29-1,once,TRBD1
TGTGCCAGCAGTTCCCGGTCGTCGGTCTATGGCTACACCTTC,CASSSRSSVYGYTF,TRBJ1-2,TRBV6-5,-,-
TGTGCCAGTAACTATGGTACGATCTATGGCTACACCTTC,CASNYGTIYGYTF,TRBJ1-2,TRBV19,-,-
TGTGCCAGCAGTCGGACTGCCATGAACACTGAAGCTTTCTTT,CASSRTAMNTEAFF,TRBJ1-1,TRBV6-5,-,-
TGTGCCAGCAGCTTGGTGTTGTCTCGCGGGGTCGGCAATACGCAGTATTTT,CASSLVLSRGVGNTQYF,TRBJ2-3,TRBV5-8,-,-
TGTGCCAGTAGTATTCCAGCGGGAGGATTCGAGACCCAGTACTTC,CASSIPAGGFETQYF,TRBJ2-5,TRBV19,-,TRBD2
TGTGCCAGCAGTGACGTCGTGCAGACCTACAATGAGCAGTTCTTC,CASSDVVQTYNEQFF,TRBJ2-1,TRBV25-1,-,-
TGTGCCTGGAGTGTACTAGCGCTTTTGAACTTC,CAWSVLALLNF,TRBJ2-5,TRBV30,-,TRBD2
TGTGCCAGCAGCCCGGGGGGGCGAGGGGACTATGGCTACACCTTC,CASSPGGRGDYGYTF,TRBJ1-2,TRBV5-4,-,-